This entry concerns a single T cell receptor beta chain. Its specificity is unknown. Here immunoSEQ multiplex PCR was the method, and the copy in TCRdb shows in-frame clones only, minus some. The table records 250,000 to 300,000 clones, 65% to 90% of them present only once. This sample is drawn from a study of cytomegalovirus exposure and HLA in healthy donors. Study as a whole: The platform used for the approximately 130 validation repertoires matched that of the roughly 700 first-cohort repertoires, a later analysis reported.

Germline CDR1 is KGHSH and CDR2 is LQKENI. The V segment lost 1 base and the J segment 4 bases; nucleotides outside the gene matches: 3. The CDR3 spans 14 residues. Notes on the study in general: There were three CMV-associated chains whose specificity for CMV antigens was confirmed in vitro. Some TCR beta chains (roughly 150 of them) were listed as cytomegalovirus-associated.

The sequenced material came from PBMCs. This clonotype was obtained from a woman between 18 and 29 years old in good health and CMV-seronegative. J is TRBJ1-1 and V is TRBV18, with 7 bases that match TRBD1. The CDR3 DNA sequence: TGTGCCAGCTCACCACAGCCAGGGGGCACTGAAGCTTTCTTT. Its protein is CASSPQPGGTEAFF.